Following are 21 T cell receptor beta chains from one sample sequenced in a study of radiotherapy plus CTLA-4 blockade in lung cancer. TCRdb's table, derived via immunoSEQ multiplex PCR, lists solely in-frame clones and lacks some. The data show around 45,000 clones, roughly four fifths seen once. The source was peripheral blood, collected from a patient treated with radiotherapy plus ipilimumab. The receptors originated from a human donor with non-small cell lung cancer who had stable disease on radiotherapy plus ipilimumab.

The chain joins TRBV15 to TRBJ1-1; D remains unclear. The ends were cut back, 1 base at V and 1 base at J, with 10 bases in the middle. In germline, CDR1 is LNHNV, CDR2 YYDKDF (reference sequence). The CDR3 is 15 residues long. CDR3 bases: TGTGCCACCAGCAGAGGGGAGGCCCAGAACACTGAAGCTTTCTTT. As protein: CATSRGEAQNTEAFF.

A remark on this clone: Germline is not matched at one junction end, which may reflect a read error. The gene calls are TRBV4-1 and TRBJ1-6, with D possibly being TRBD1 (6 bases). The length of the CDR3 is 15 residues. CDR1 and CDR2 from the germline V gene are MGHRA and YSYEKL. Here the CDR3 reads CASSQGVTGNSSLHF. The DNA of the CDR3 is TGTGCCAGCAGCCAAGGGGTGACAGGTAATTCATCCCTCCACTTT.

The sample holds a few counts of this clone. The J gene is TRBJ2-7, the V gene TRBV6-5; TRBD1 is a possible D gene (5 bases). The germline V and J ends were trimmed by 2 bases and 12 bases, with 11 bases remaining between them. The germline gives CDR1 MNHEY, CDR2 SVGAGI. This CDR3 region has 11 residues. CDR3 sequence: CASSYMTDAYF. The CDR3 DNA follows: TGTGCCAGCAGTTACATGACAGACGCGTACTTC.

The rearrangement joins TRBV6-1 to TRBJ2-7; D may be TRBD1 or TRBD2 (6 bases each). V was pared by 4 bases and J by 5 bases, with 15 bases between. The CDR3 runs to 14 residues. The V gene's germline CDR1 is MNHNS and CDR2 SASEGT. The CDR3 nucleotides are TGTGCCAGCAGTGTTACAGGGAGGTTAGACGAGCAGTACTTC. It specifies CASSVTGRLDEQYF.

In nucleotides, the CDR3 is TGCAGCGTTGATTGGGTAACTGAAGCTTTCTTT. This codes for CSVDWVTEAFF. The chain uses TRBV29-1 and TRBJ1-1; D remains unclear. The CDR3 covers 11 residues. The germline V and J ends were trimmed by 3 bases and 5 bases, with 7 bases remaining between them. Germline lookup yields CDR1 SQVTM and CDR2 ANQGSEA.

In its sample, this clone was seen a few times. V usage is TRBV7-2 and J usage is TRBJ2-7; D gene unclear. Trimming shortened V by 3 bases and J by 3 bases, and 3 bases separated the two germline ends. The CDR3 spans 11 residues. CDR1 SGHTA and CDR2 FQGNSA come from the germline V gene. DNA of the CDR3: TGTGCCAGCAGCTTGAACTACGAGCAGTACTTC. Its translation is CASSLNYEQYF.

J is TRBJ2-4 and V is TRBV7-2; 12 bases are a match to TRBD2. The CDR3 has 16 amino acids. CDR1 is SGHTA and CDR2 is FQGNSA in the germline V gene. V was pared by 8 bases and J by 7 bases, with 12 bases of the junction left unmatched. The CDR3 protein is CASGGGLAGGPNIQYF. For the CDR3, the DNA is TGTGCCAGCGGCGGAGGGCTAGCGGGGGGGCCGAACATTCAGTACTTC.

This clone was detected only once. In DNA, the CDR3 is TGTGCCAGCAGTGAGGGGCGAAACTATGGCTACACCTTC. Translating gives CASSEGRNYGYTF. The V gene is TRBV6-5, the J gene TRBJ1-2; tentative D call: TRBD1 (5 bases). This CDR3 contains 13 residues. The V and J ends lost 5 bases and 2 bases respectively, with 9 bases between them. Germline V gives CDR1 MNHEY, CDR2 SVGAGI.

This sequence joins TRBV6-6 and TRBJ2-4; D is undetermined. The V and J ends lost 4 bases and 3 bases respectively, with 13 bases between them. Germline CDR1 is MNHNY and CDR2 is SVGAGI (reference sequence). The CDR3 has 15 amino acids. This CDR3 is CASSFGSGVKNIQYF. The CDR3 DNA is TGTGCCAGCAGTTTCGGTAGTGGGGTCAAAAACATTCAGTACTTC.

This rearrangement joins TRBV6-1 to TRBJ1-2; D ambiguous. Germline V gene sequence: CDR1 MNHNS, CDR2 SASEGT. Trimming shortened V by 7 bases and J by 5 bases, and 20 bases separated the two germline ends. This CDR3 has 15 amino acids. The CDR3 reads CASTTLLGVIYGYTF. The CDR3 DNA sequence: TGTGCCAGCACCACCCTCCTCGGGGTGATATATGGCTACACCTTC.

This clone was recorded a few times. The chain combines TRBV5-5 with TRBJ2-2, with 8 bases matching TRBD1. The CDR3 contains 16 residues. Germline V CDR1 and CDR2: SGHKS, YYEKEE (reference sequence). With V trimmed by 4 bases and J by 1 base, 6 bases remained unmatched. The CDR3 bases are TGTGCCAGCAGCAGCTACGGACAGGGGAACACCGGGGAGCTGTTTTTT. This translates into CASSSYGQGNTGELFF.

The chain has TRBV4-3 and TRBJ2-1; D could derive from TRBD1 or TRBD2 (5 bases each). CDR3 length: 18 residues. Germline assignment: CDR1 LGHNA and CDR2 YSLEER. Trimming pared 0 bases from V and 0 bases from J, leaving 15 bases between. In DNA, the CDR3 is TGCGCCAGCAGCCAAGATCAACTAGGGGAAAGCTCCTACAATGAGCAGTTCTTC. This sequence encodes CASSQDQLGESSYNEQFF.

The rearrangement joins TRBV5-4 to TRBJ2-1, with unresolved D. V lost 2 bases and J 5 bases, leaving 11 bases between the germline ends. Germline V CDR1 and CDR2: SGHNT, YYREEE (reference sequence). The CDR3 is 14 amino acids. CDR3 amino acids: CASSLGFQNNEQFF. As DNA, the CDR3 is TGTGCCAGCAGCTTAGGATTTCAGAACAATGAGCAGTTCTTC. The variable domain in full, completed from reference TRBV5-4 and TRBJ2-1, reads ETGVTQSPTHLIKTRGQQVTLRCSSQSGHNTVSWYQQALGQGPQFIFQYYREEENGRGNFPPRFSGLQFPNYSSELNVNALELDDSALYLCASSLGFQNNEQFFGPGTRLTVL.

There are many counts of this clone. The V call is TRBV5-6, the J call TRBJ1-6; D gene unclear. CDR3 length: 14 amino acids. V was pared by 7 bases and J by 4 bases, with 12 bases between. The germline CDR1 and CDR2 sequences are SGHDT and YYEEEE. The CDR3 DNA reads TGTGCCAGCTCCGGGGTACTTTATAATTCACCCCTCCACTTT. Protein: CASSGVLYNSPLHF.

The chain is built from TRBV11-2 and TRBJ2-4; no definite D call. V lost 0 bases and J 3 bases, leaving 9 bases between the germline ends. The CDR3 is made up of 15 amino acids. Germline V gene sequence: CDR1 SGHAT, CDR2 FQNNGV. Written as DNA, the CDR3 is TGTGCCAGCAGCTTAGATCGAGTCGGCAAAAACATTCAGTACTTC. Amino acids: CASSLDRVGKNIQYF.

The J gene is TRBJ1-1, the V gene TRBV5-1; a possible D gene is TRBD1 (5 bases). The CDR3 runs 14 residues. CDR1 and CDR2 from the germline V gene are SGHRS and YFSETQ. V was cut by 4 bases and J by 1 base, with 11 bases left in between. This CDR3 is CASSVDNPNTEAFF. For the CDR3, the DNA is TGCGCCAGCAGCGTGGACAACCCGAACACTGAAGCTTTCTTT. The variable domain in full, completed from reference TRBV5-1 and TRBJ1-1, reads KAGVTQTPRYLIKTRGQQVTLSCSPISGHRSVSWYQQTPGQGLQFLFEYFSETQRNKGNFPGRFSGRQFSNSRSEMNVSTLELGDSALYLCASSVDNPNTEAFFGQGTRLTVV.

This clone was counted only a few times. The rearrangement joins TRBV19 to TRBJ1-1, with D possibly matching TRBD1 (6 bases). CDR1 is LNHDA, CDR2 SQIVND, per germline (reference sequence). V was pared by 7 bases and J by 1 base, with 13 bases between. This CDR3 is 14 amino acids long. CDR3 nucleotides: TGTGCCAGTACCCCCGGACAGCAGAACACTGAAGCTTTCTTT. It translates to CASTPGQQNTEAFF.

The V call is TRBV5-1, the J call TRBJ1-1; no reliable D call. The germline V gene encodes CDR1 SGHRS and CDR2 YFSETQ. V was clipped by 0 bases and J by 7 bases, with 7 bases between them. The CDR3 covers 12 residues. The CDR3 region has the DNA TGCGCCAGCAGCTTGGTGGGGTATGAAGCTTTCTTT. Translation: CASSLVGYEAFF. The whole variable domain, remainder taken from reference TRBV5-1 and TRBJ1-1, is KAGVTQTPRYLIKTRGQQVTLSCSPISGHRSVSWYQQTPGQGLQFLFEYFSETQRNKGNFPGRFSGRQFSNSRSEMNVSTLELGDSALYLCASSLVGYEAFFGQGTRLTVV.

The V gene is TRBV28, the J gene TRBJ1-1; D gene unclear. Germline lookup yields CDR1 MDHEN and CDR2 SYDVKM. V shed 3 bases and J shed 1 base, with 9 bases lying between them. The CDR3 consists of 14 residues. The CDR3 DNA reads as TGTGCCAGCAGTTTGAGCGTGTGGAACACTGAAGCTTTCTTT. Encoded protein: CASSLSVWNTEAFF.

This chain uses TRBV11-3 with TRBJ2-7, with D tentatively TRBD1 (6 bases). With 5 bases removed from V and 3 bases from J, the gap between germline ends came to 14 bases. CDR3 length equals 14 residues. CDR1 and CDR2 (germline): SGHNT, YENEEA. CDR3 sequence (DNA): TGTGCCAGCAGCCCGGGACACTCAGGCTACGAGCAGTACTTC. Translation gives CASSPGHSGYEQYF.

The table lists this clone with a count of one. The V gene is TRBV5-1, the J gene TRBJ1-6; D call uncertain. Trimming took off 0 bases at V and 10 bases at J, with 17 bases between the two ends. The CDR3 extends over 16 amino acids. CDR1 is SGHRS, CDR2 YFSETQ, per germline. The CDR3 region is CASSLDLQDNGSPLHF. CDR3 bases: TGCGCCAGCAGCTTGGACCTCCAGGATAATGGCTCACCCCTCCACTTT.